The 25 T cell receptor beta chains in this list originate from one sample, sequenced in a study of blood T cells in healthy people across ages. A sample-barcoded 5' primer and a J-beta primer mix were used in a second PCR of roughly 7 to 11 cycles. TCRdb called the 5' RACE reads again in MiXCR, with one record for every CDR3 protein. The sample holds 600,000 to 900,000 distinct CDR3 sequences, 20% to 30% seen once. The data were also submitted as part of a second study, on T cells of mothers and their children.

The source material was blood. These receptors were collected from a boy younger than 18 in good health.

This clonotype was seen a handful of times. The gene calls are TRBV11-2 and TRBJ2-3; 8 bases fit TRBD2. Germline lookup yields CDR1 SGHAT and CDR2 FQNNGV. CDR3 length equals 15 residues. Trimming at V came to 2 bases and at J to 3 bases, leaving 4 bases not matched to a gene. The CDR3 loop reads CASSLWRGATDTQYF. The DNA of the CDR3 is TGTGCCAGCAGCTTATGGCGGGGGGCGACAGATACGCAGTATTTT.

The chain joins TRBV15 to TRBJ1-3; D is unclear. Germline CDR1 and CDR2: LNHNV and YYDKDF (reference sequence). V was shortened by 1 base and J by 3 bases, with 4 bases between the two germline ends. This CDR3 contains 13 residues. Here the CDR3 reads CATSRVGGNTIYF. The CDR3 nucleotides are TGTGCCACCAGCAGAGTAGGTGGAAACACCATATATTTT.

V usage is TRBV12-3 or TRBV12-4 and J usage is TRBJ2-7; TRBD1 might be the D (6 bases). V was trimmed by 7 bases and J by 1 base, leaving 14 bases between them. The CDR3 length is 14 residues. CDR3 in DNA: TGTGCCAGCACCGAGGGGGTCGCTTCCTACGAGCAGTACTTC. The encoded protein is CASTEGVASYEQYF.

This rearrangement joins TRBV28 to TRBJ1-4; the D gene is possibly TRBD1 (5 bases). The CDR3 has 14 residues. V was trimmed by 5 bases and J by 4 bases, leaving 11 bases between them. From germline, CDR1 is MDHEN and CDR2 SYDVKM. The CDR3 DNA is TGTGCCAGCAGTCCAGACAGATTTAATGAAAAACTGTTTTTT. It specifies CASSPDRFNEKLFF.

This clonotype has ten or more counts. This chain joins TRBV5-1 and TRBJ2-1; D ambiguous. Germline-derived CDR1 and CDR2 are SGHRS and YFSETQ. The V end was cut by 0 bases, the J end by 4 bases, with 5 bases between. The CDR3 length is 13 residues. For the CDR3, the DNA is TGCGCCAGCAGCTTGGCAGATTACAATGAGCAGTTCTTC. The encoded protein is CASSLADYNEQFF. Filled out from reference TRBV5-1 and TRBJ2-1, the complete variable domain reads KAGVTQTPRYLIKTRGQQVTLSCSPISGHRSVSWYQQTPGQGLQFLFEYFSETQRNKGNFPGRFSGRQFSNSRSEMNVSTLELGDSALYLCASSLADYNEQFFGPGTRLTVL.

The chain combines TRBV7-6 with TRBJ1-4, with 9 bases matching TRBD1. There are 15 residues in the CDR3. The junction had 2 bases not matched to a gene; V was cut back by 3 bases and J by 3 bases. CDR1 SGHVS and CDR2 FNYEAQ come from the germline V gene. This chain's CDR3 is CASSLGTGSNEKLFF. CDR3 DNA sequence: TGTGCCAGCAGCTTGGGGACAGGGTCTAATGAAAAACTGTTTTTT.

This chain links TRBV10-2 with TRBJ1-1; 7 bases match TRBD1. V lost 9 bases, J lost 4 bases, and 8 bases stayed unmatched. The CDR3 extends over 13 amino acids. Germline CDR1 is WSHSY and CDR2 is SAAADI. The CDR3 reads CASCDRVGTEAFF. The CDR3 coding sequence is TGCGCCAGTTGCGACAGGGTTGGCACTGAAGCTTTCTTT.

This clonotype was observed a few times. J is TRBJ1-1 and V is TRBV12-5; D gene unclear. Trimming cost V 7 bases and J 5 bases, with 14 bases left between them. Germline V CDR1 and CDR2: LGHNT, FRNRAP. The CDR3 runs 13 residues. The CDR3 coding sequence is TGTGCTAGTGATTCAGTAGTGAGGACTGAAGCTTTCTTT. This encodes CASDSVVRTEAFF.

The sample holds one count of this clonotype. V is TRBV30 and J is TRBJ2-4; weak D call: TRBD2 (5 bases). This CDR3 is 12 amino acids long. Trimming removed 0 bases from V and 9 bases from J, with 9 bases in between. Germline lookup yields CDR1 GTSNPN and CDR2 SVGIG (reference sequence). For the CDR3, the DNA is TGTGCCTGGAGTGTACCTAGCCCCATTCAGTACTTC. Its translation is CAWSVPSPIQYF.

This clonotype was detected only a few times. The chain couples TRBV5-1 to TRBJ2-5; D remains unclear. The DNA end favors TRBJ2-1, so the J call may be wrong. The CDR3 has 14 residues. CDR1 SGHRS and CDR2 YFSETQ come from the germline V gene. CDR3 coding DNA: TGCGCCAGCAGCTTGGACAGAGCCATTAATGAGCAGTTCTTC. Protein product: CASSLDRAINEQFF.

The sample holds many counts of this clonotype. The rearrangement uses TRBV11-2 and TRBJ1-4; D is unresolved. Germline V gene lookup returns CDR1 SGHAT and CDR2 FQNNGV. The V gene lost 4 bases and the J gene lost 0 bases, with 9 bases spanning the gap. The CDR3 has 15 amino acids. The CDR3, as DNA: TGTGCCAGCAGCTCCCCAGTGGCAACTAATGAAAAACTGTTTTTT. This codes for CASSSPVATNEKLFF.

A few counts support this clonotype. The CDR3 loop reads CASSLGQNPSYGYTF. The CDR3 DNA follows: TGCGCCAGCAGCTTGGGACAGAACCCTTCCTATGGCTACACCTTC. V gene TRBV5-1 combines with J gene TRBJ1-2; D possibly corresponds to TRBD1 (5 bases). The CDR3 is 15 residues long. V dropped 0 bases and J dropped 4 bases, with 13 bases sitting between them. CDR1 SGHRS and CDR2 YFSETQ come from the germline V gene.

This clonotype was counted a few times. The chain employs TRBV4-1 and TRBJ1-2; TRBD1 is a possible D gene (5 bases). Per germline, CDR1 MGHRA and CDR2 YSYEKL. This CDR3 region has 15 residues. Trimming stripped 4 bases from V and 2 bases from J, with 14 bases between. The CDR3 bases are TGCGCCAGCAGCCCCCGACCCGCAGGGAACTATGGCTACACCTTC. Translated, it gives CASSPRPAGNYGYTF.

This clonotype has a handful of counts. CDR3 protein: CATSVMGELFF. The CDR3 coding sequence is TGTGCCACCAGTGTAATGGGGGAGCTGTTTTTT. This chain connects TRBV24-1 to TRBJ2-2, with D hard to call. V dropped 5 bases and J dropped 8 bases, with 5 bases sitting between them. CDR3 length: 11 amino acids. Germline values: CDR1 KGHDR, CDR2 SFDVKD.

The chain couples TRBV5-6 to TRBJ2-1, with D perhaps TRBD2 (6 bases). The V end was cut by 4 bases, the J end by 3 bases, with 11 bases between. In germline, CDR1 is SGHDT, CDR2 YYEEEE. The CDR3 is 14 amino acids. CDR3 DNA sequence: TGTGCCAGCAGCCCCGGACTATTCTACAATGAGCAGTTCTTC. Its translation: CASSPGLFYNEQFF.

This clonotype was counted between two and nine times. The rearrangement joins TRBV7-2 to TRBJ1-4; no definite D call. The CDR3 length is 16 residues. V dropped 5 bases and J dropped 8 bases, with 21 bases sitting between them. Germline lookup yields CDR1 SGHTA and CDR2 FQGNSA. The CDR3 nucleotides are TGTGCCAGCAGCCGCTCGACACAGCCCGTCTTAGAAAAACTGTTTTTT. Its translation is CASSRSTQPVLEKLFF.

The V and J genes are TRBV29-1 and TRBJ1-2; D is uncertain. V was trimmed by 3 bases and J by 2 bases, leaving 10 bases between them. The CDR3 covers 13 residues. Germline lookup yields CDR1 SQVTM and CDR2 ANQGSEA. The CDR3 DNA reads as TGCAGCGTTGAGGTGGCGGTGAACTATGGCTACACCTTC. Amino acid sequence: CSVEVAVNYGYTF.

The CDR3 here is CASSSLATIQYF. For the CDR3, the DNA is TGTGCCAGCAGCTCTCTGGCTACCATTCAGTACTTC. The chain has TRBV11-2 and TRBJ2-4; D unclear. Germline V lookup: CDR1 SGHAT, CDR2 FQNNGV. The V end was cut by 4 bases, the J end by 9 bases, with 10 bases between. This CDR3 comprises 12 residues.

The CDR3 DNA reads as TGTGCCAGCAGGGACAGGGGGAATGAGCAGTTCTTC. As protein: CASRDRGNEQFF. The chain is built from TRBV7-9 and TRBJ2-1, with TRBD1 matching 10 bases. The CDR3 consists of 12 residues. Germline CDR1 and CDR2: SEHNR and FQNEAQ (reference sequence). Germline trimming cut 6 bases from V and 7 bases from J; bases unmatched to any gene: 0.

The V call is TRBV20-1, the J call TRBJ2-5, with 9 bases aligning to TRBD1. The trim removed 0 bases at V and 2 bases at J, leaving 7 bases unmatched. CDR1 is DFQATT and CDR2 is SNEGSKA in the germline V gene (reference sequence). This CDR3 is 16 amino acids long. CDR3 DNA sequence: TGCAGTGCTAGAGATGAGGGGACAGGGCTACAAGAGACCCAGTACTTC. This codes for CSARDEGTGLQETQYF.

The chain combines TRBV29-1 with TRBJ2-5; 9 positions match TRBD1. The CDR3 is 12 amino acids. Germline V lookup: CDR1 SQVTM, CDR2 ANQGSEA. The J segment lost 2 bases and the V segment lost 8 bases, leaving 3 bases of the junction unmatched. The CDR3 region has the DNA TGCAGCCTAGGGACAGGGCAAGAGACCCAGTACTTC. Translation: CSLGTGQETQYF.

This clonotype was counted only a few times. This rearrangement joins TRBV3-1 to TRBJ2-1, with 7 bases fitting TRBD1. This CDR3 has 13 amino acids. Germline trimming cut 5 bases from V and 5 bases from J; bases unmatched to any gene: 3. Per germline, CDR1 LGHDT and CDR2 YNNKEL (reference sequence). CDR3 in amino acids: CASSIQGNNEQFF. In DNA, the CDR3 is TGTGCCAGCAGCATACAGGGGAACAATGAGCAGTTCTTC.

This clonotype has just a few counts. The J gene is TRBJ1-2, the V gene TRBV5-1; 7 bases fit TRBD1. The germline gives CDR1 SGHRS, CDR2 YFSETQ. This CDR3 spans 14 amino acids. V was pared by 5 bases and J by 4 bases, with 8 bases of the junction left unmatched. The CDR3 DNA sequence: TGCGCCAGCAGAATGGAGGGGGCTGGCTATGGCTACACCTTC. This sequence encodes CASRMEGAGYGYTF.

This clonotype was seen a handful of times. The chain employs TRBV12-3 or TRBV12-4 and TRBJ2-7; D possibly corresponds to TRBD1 (6 bases). V lost 7 bases and J lost 3, with 22 bases in between. The CDR3 runs 16 residues. CDR3 nucleotides: TGTGCCAGCACCGGGTGGGGACACCTTAAGGGCTACGAGCAGTACTTC. This translates into CASTGWGHLKGYEQYF.

The table lists this clonotype with a few counts. The chain uses TRBV28 and TRBJ1-2; D call uncertain. The CDR3 extends over 12 amino acids. Deletions cut 4 bases from V and 6 bases from J, with 9 bases between. CDR1 and CDR2 (germline): MDHEN, SYDVKM. CDR3 residues: CASSSGSNGYTF. In nucleotides, the CDR3 is TGTGCCAGCAGTTCCGGGTCAAATGGCTACACCTTC.